Each of the 14 T cell receptor beta chains below was sequenced from the same sample in a study of STAT5B mutations in CD4+ large granular lymphocyte leukemia. Libraries were prepared by immunoSEQ multiplex PCR; TCRdb keeps only in-frame clonotypes and omits some of them. Among about 30,000 clones, around four fifths were seen once, and the ten largest hold around 2.3%. Sequencing input: CD4+ T cells from blood buffy coats. The receptor source for this set is a human donor in good health.

The chain carries TRBV28 and TRBJ1-2; D perhaps matches TRBD1 (6 bases). This CDR3 spans 15 amino acids. The ends were cut back, 8 bases at V and 6 bases at J, with 22 bases in the middle. Germline-derived CDR1 and CDR2 are MDHEN and SYDVKM. This CDR3 is CASCSGGRNMNGYTF. The CDR3 nucleotides are TGTGCCAGCTGCTCGGGGGGCAGAAATATGAATGGCTACACCTTC.

This sequence joins TRBV14 and TRBJ2-1; TRBD2 agrees at 8 bases. After removal of 7 bases from V and 10 bases from J, the junction contained 18 bases not matched to a gene. Germline-derived CDR1 and CDR2 are SGHDN and FVKESK. The CDR3 runs to 16 residues. The CDR3 DNA reads TGTGCCAGCACGCAGATCCGGCCGGGAGGGCTGGAGGAGCAGTTCTTC. Its translation: CASTQIRPGGLEEQFF.

The chain is built from TRBV6-5 and TRBJ2-7, with 11 bases fitting TRBD2. The CDR3 loop spans 16 amino acids. V was clipped by 0 bases and J by 3 bases; unmatched bases: 4. Germline lookup yields CDR1 MNHEY and CDR2 SVGAGI. The CDR3 loop reads CASSYSQLAGDYEQYF. CDR3 in DNA: TGTGCCAGCAGTTACTCCCAACTAGCGGGGGACTACGAGCAGTACTTC.

The chain employs TRBV10-1 and TRBJ2-4; 9 nucleotides line up with TRBD1. Trimming removed 2 bases from V and 7 bases from J; junction bases left unmatched: 0. The CDR3 is 13 amino acids. In germline, CDR1 is WNHNN, CDR2 SYGVQD (reference sequence). CDR3 coding DNA: TGCGCCAGCAGTGAGGGACAGGGGAACATTCAGTACTTC. It encodes CASSEGQGNIQYF.

The DNA for the CDR3 is TGTGCCAGCACTGACAGGGGGCAGATGGGTGGCTACACCTTC. Translated, it gives CASTDRGQMGGYTF. V and J are TRBV27 and TRBJ1-2, with 10 positions matching TRBD1. Germline lookup yields CDR1 MNHEY and CDR2 SMNVEV (reference sequence). This CDR3 is built from 14 residues. The ends lost 7 bases at V and 7 bases at J; junction bases unmatched: 9.

The chain links TRBV7-8 to TRBJ1-2; tentatively, D is TRBD1 (5 bases). The CDR3 has 15 amino acids. V lost 5 bases and J lost 0, with 13 bases in between. The V gene's germline CDR1 is SGHVS and CDR2 FQNEAQ. The CDR3 is CASSQRDGSNYGYTF. CDR3 nucleotide sequence: TGTGCCAGCAGCCAGCGGGACGGATCTAACTATGGCTACACCTTC.

The V call is TRBV5-4, the J call TRBJ2-7; TRBD1 aligns across 12 bases. V lost 4 bases to trimming and J lost 2 bases; unmatched junction nucleotides: 4. The germline gives CDR1 SGHNT, CDR2 YYREEE (reference sequence). This CDR3 is 15 amino acids long. CDR3 amino acids: CASSGGQGAPYEQYF. CDR3 DNA: TGTGCCAGCAGCGGGGGACAGGGGGCCCCCTACGAGCAGTACTTC.

This clone showed up just once. This rearrangement joins TRBV6-5 to TRBJ2-3; TRBD2 aligns across 11 bases. Germline assignment: CDR1 MNHEY and CDR2 SVGAGI. CDR3 length: 14 residues. The V gene end was trimmed by 8 bases and the J gene end by 0 bases; junction bases not matched to a gene: 1. The CDR3 protein is CASGLAGSTDTQYF. The CDR3 bases are TGTGCCAGCGGACTAGCGGGTAGCACAGATACGCAGTATTTT.

The chain combines TRBV6-5 with TRBJ1-3, with a tentative D call TRBD1 (5 bases). The length of the CDR3 is 14 residues. V shed 5 bases and J shed 3 bases, with 11 bases lying between them. In germline, CDR1 is MNHEY, CDR2 SVGAGI. The CDR3 spells CASSTGGGGNTIYF. In DNA form, the CDR3 reads TGTGCCAGCAGTACCGGGGGGGGTGGAAACACCATATATTTT.

The chain employs TRBV9 and TRBJ2-5, with D maybe TRBD2 (6 bases). CDR1 is SGDLS, CDR2 YYNGEE, per germline. CDR3 size: 15 residues. Trimming pared 6 bases from V and 3 bases from J, leaving 18 bases between. The CDR3 sequence: CASTGGGRNEETQYF. In nucleotides, the CDR3 is TGTGCCAGCACCGGTGGAGGGAGGAATGAAGAGACCCAGTACTTC.

This sequence joins TRBV7-2 and TRBJ1-5; D is ambiguous. V was trimmed by 4 bases and J by 3 bases, leaving 7 bases between them. Germline V lookup: CDR1 SGHTA, CDR2 FQGNSA. This CDR3 is 13 amino acids long. This chain's CDR3 is CASSYNFNQPQHF. The CDR3 nucleotides are TGTGCCAGCAGCTACAACTTCAATCAGCCCCAGCATTTT.

The V and J genes are TRBV5-1 and TRBJ1-4; 8 bases are a match to TRBD1. The CDR3 spans 14 residues. V dropped 5 bases and J dropped 3; count of bases not matched to a gene: 3. Germline V lookup: CDR1 SGHRS, CDR2 YFSETQ. CDR3 sequence: CASRDRVANEKLFF. The CDR3 DNA sequence: TGCGCCAGCAGGGACAGGGTCGCTAATGAAAAACTGTTTTTT. Filled out from reference TRBV5-1 and TRBJ1-4, the complete variable domain reads KAGVTQTPRYLIKTRGQQVTLSCSPISGHRSVSWYQQTPGQGLQFLFEYFSETQRNKGNFPGRFSGRQFSNSRSEMNVSTLELGDSALYLCASRDRVANEKLFFGSGTQLSVL.

The chain links TRBV5-4 to TRBJ2-1, with 15 bases fitting TRBD2. Germline CDR1 reads SGHNT; CDR2 reads YYREEE (reference sequence). V dropped 4 bases and J dropped 0; count of bases not matched to a gene: 5. The CDR3 totals 18 residues. The CDR3 nucleotides read TGTGCCAGCAGCCAGGGACTAGCGGGAGGAGGCTCCTACAATGAGCAGTTCTTC. Its protein is CASSQGLAGGGSYNEQFF. Combining the CDR3 with reference TRBV5-4 and TRBJ2-1 gives the whole variable domain ETGVTQSPTHLIKTRGQQVTLRCSSQSGHNTVSWYQQALGQGPQFIFQYYREEENGRGNFPPRFSGLQFPNYSSELNVNALELDDSALYLCASSQGLAGGGSYNEQFFGPGTRLTVL.

The chain has TRBV2 and TRBJ2-3; a possible D gene is TRBD2 (7 bases). The CDR3 loop spans 14 amino acids. V lost 4 bases and J 4 bases, leaving 12 bases between the germline ends. The germline CDR1 and CDR2 sequences are SNHLY and FYNNEI. CDR3 in DNA: TGTGCCAGCAGTGTGGGGGCGGGGGCAGATACGCAGTATTTT. Amino acid sequence: CASSVGAGADTQYF.